This T cell receptor (beta chain) was sequenced for a study of T cell repertoires in cytomegalovirus infection. Overall study context: Matching HLA type, along with CMV infection, was indicated by public TCR beta signatures.

This CDR3 is 15 amino acids long. V dropped 6 bases and J dropped 2 bases, with 16 bases sitting between them. CDR1 LNHDA and CDR2 SQIVND come from the germline V gene (reference sequence). TCRdb reanalysed the reads using MiXCR and keeps one entry per CDR3 protein. The sample records hundreds of thousands of distinct CDR3 sequences, about 44% being singletons. A single count supports this clonotype. What it binds is unknown. The receptor comes from a human donor in good health (CMV status not recorded). Some clones in this sample may be carry-over from other donors' samples. The rearrangement joins TRBV19 to TRBJ1-2; D unclear. Sequencing used cultured PBMCs, obtained from culture after CMV antigen stimulation. The CDR3 spells CASRPWEGGNYGYTF. The CDR3 DNA reads TGTGCCAGTAGACCCTGGGAGGGCGGCAACTATGGCTACACCTTC.